The entry below gives a single T cell receptor (beta chain) sequence along with its context. Its antigen is unknown. Per-base quality was not reported, and no clone a single base away is much larger than it. Ficoll-Paque density gradient centrifugation was used to isolate PBMCs. The data belong to a study of T-cell memory formation after mild COVID-19 (dated by TCRdb to about 2021). Background on the whole study: Most TCR sequence clusters were specific to one of the two donors. In two donors, T-cell clones that expanded and contracted after mild COVID-19 were followed by sequencing TCRalpha and TCRbeta repertoires longitudinally. The cohort comprised two young, previously healthy adult volunteers, one female and one male.

Data came from an Illumina NovaSeq 6000. Using 5'RACE with constant-segment primers, TCRalpha and TCRbeta cDNA libraries were constructed, with sample barcodes and unique molecular identifiers added in the process. RNA was extracted from every sample with Trizol reagent. Library amplification was performed in two PCR steps, and a second sample barcode and Illumina TruSeq adapters were introduced in the second step. Sequencing of the libraries was done on an Illumina NovaSeq, producing 2 x 150 bp paired-end reads. Concerning the study's data processing: With migec v1.2.7, reads were demultiplexed and then collapsed into UMI-guided consensus sequences. Using mixcr v2.1.11, UMI consensuses were aligned to TRA and TRB V and J templates and then assembled into clonotypes. A clonotype was counted as expanded or contracted only if both edgeR and NoisET called the change significant, with noise models trained on biological replicates. For edgeR calls, a false discovery rate-adjusted p below 0.01 and a log2 fold-change threshold of 1 were applied. As an exploratory analysis of dynamics, max-normalized trajectories of the 1000 most abundant clonotypes were examined with PCA combined with hierarchical clustering. Separately sequenced CD4+ and CD8+ repertoires were used to assign the CD4 or CD8 phenotype of responding clones. The public sequencing data were trimmed at Q25 with fastp and processed into clonotypes with MiXCR by TCRdb, which kept only in-frame beta chains. For every CDR3 protein sequence, its rows merge into one entry that carries the most common genes and DNA. What appears here as the V and J calls and clone size reflects TCRdb's work, not the paper's. The table for this sample lists under 700,000 distinct CDR3 sequences; around 21% of them were counted only once. The top ten hold roughly an eighth of the sample.

The paper's findings and limits, for the study overall: Balanced CD4/CD8 phenotypes were observed for clones contracting from day 15 to 85, whereas a bias towards CD4+ was observed for a second wave of clones expanding from day 15 to 37. Contracting CD4+ clones turned up mainly in the CM and EM memory subsets, whereas EMRA was where CD8+ clones were enriched. Only a couple of mild cases were covered in the study, and larger cohorts including severe cases with pre-infection samples were considered necessary. SARS-CoV-2 specificity of the second-wave clones peaking on day 37 was not confirmed. The detection of some responding clones in pre-infection memory suggests that pre-existing cross-reactive memory T cells joined the SARS-CoV-2 response.

Sequenced input: PBMCs or a T cell subset sorted from them (not recorded which). This TCR derives from an adult woman who had mild COVID-19 (a few samples of this study predate the infection). The sample titles of this study are shuffled in the database, so cell type and time point are left out; the donor was told from shared clones.

In nucleotide form, the sequence is TGTGCCAGCAGCCTAATAGACAGGGGTTACGAGCAGTACTTC. Its translation is CASSLIDRGYEQYF. The sequence is built from TRBV27 and TRBJ2-7; TRBD1 matches 8 bases in the middle. Including cysteine and phenylalanine, the CDR3 has 14 amino acids. Left in the record is the CDR3 DNA by itself, 42 bases read in frame from the first base. V is cut back by 6 bases and J by 4 bases, with 8 bases in the junction unmatched. Per the germline V gene (reference sequence), MNHEY is the CDR1 and SMNVEV is the CDR2.